The 21 T cell receptor beta chains given below trace back to one sample, sequenced in a study of T cells in Graves' hyperthyroidism and ophthalmopathy. The CDR3 regions of TCR beta were amplified from RNA transcripts. The primer set for the first-round RT-PCR of the TCR CDR3 was HTBI. TCRdb re-called the multiplex PCR reads with MiXCR, one entry per CDR3 protein. The sample has 200,000 to 250,000 distinct CDR3 sequences, roughly 17% seen once. Source material: blood. These receptors originate from a woman aged 18-35 years with Graves' ophthalmopathy.

This clonotype came up many times. The chain has TRBV30 and TRBJ2-7, with TRBD2 identical over 8 bases. The CDR3 totals 16 residues. CDR1 GTSNPN and CDR2 SVGIG come from the germline V gene (reference sequence). V shed 0 bases and J 0 bases; nucleotides not matched to a gene: 7. DNA of the CDR3: TGTGCCTGGAGTGTACTCCGGGGGGGCTTCTCCTACGAGCAGTACTTC. Protein sequence: CAWSVLRGGFSYEQYF.

Ten or more counts support this clonotype. The genes are TRBV5-1 and TRBJ2-7, with D hard to call. This CDR3 is 17 amino acids long. The germline V and J ends were trimmed by 2 bases and 5 bases, with 23 bases remaining between them. Germline assignment: CDR1 SGHRS and CDR2 YFSETQ. In DNA, the CDR3 is TGCGCCAGCAGCTTCTTTATACCAAGCGCTCTCTCGGACGAGCAGTACTTC. As protein: CASSFFIPSALSDEQYF.

This rearrangement joins TRBV28 to TRBJ2-3, with 15 nucleotides matching TRBD2. Looked up from germline, CDR1 is MDHEN and CDR2 is SYDVKM. The CDR3 covers 20 residues. Losses at the gene ends were 7 bases for V and 1 base for J; bases not matched to a gene: 15. Here the CDR3 reads CASNPTVRTSGGAGTDTQYF. CDR3 sequence (DNA): TGTGCCAGCAACCCAACGGTGAGGACTAGCGGGGGGGCGGGCACAGATACGCAGTATTTT.

This clonotype was detected many times. The chain is built from TRBV6-5 and TRBJ1-6, with 8 bases fitting TRBD1. V trimming: 0 bases; J trimming: 10 bases; junction bases outside the gene matches: 11. The CDR3 runs to 17 residues. Germline assignment: CDR1 MNHEY and CDR2 SVGAGI. The CDR3 loop reads CASSYSLPGTGGSPLHF. The CDR3 DNA is TGTGCCAGCAGTTACTCCCTACCCGGGACAGGAGGGTCACCCCTCCACTTT.

This clonotype was found many times. The chain employs TRBV29-1 and TRBJ1-4; 7 bases map to TRBD1. Germline CDR1 is SQVTM and CDR2 is ANQGSEA. V lost 7 bases and J lost 8; bases outside the gene matches: 10. The CDR3 is 13 residues long. This chain's CDR3 is CSGGGQEGEKLFF. The CDR3 DNA reads as TGCAGCGGCGGAGGACAGGAAGGGGAAAAACTGTTTTTT.

This clonotype was seen at least ten times. V and J are TRBV9 and TRBJ2-3; D possibly corresponds to TRBD1 (5 bases). V dropped 1 base and J dropped 4 bases, with 16 bases sitting between them. CDR1 is SGDLS, CDR2 YYNGEE, per germline. The length of the CDR3 is 16 residues. CDR3 DNA: TGTGCCAGCAGCGTAAACCCCCAGGGAAGAGCAGATACGCAGTATTTT. This codes for CASSVNPQGRADTQYF.

This clonotype was picked up many times. This may stem from a read error, because a much larger clone lies one nucleotide away. The rearrangement uses TRBV5-8 and TRBJ2-1, with D unresolved. Deletions cut 1 base from V and 2 bases from J, with 4 bases between. The CDR3 length is 13 residues. The V gene's germline CDR1 is SGHTS and CDR2 YDEGEE. The CDR3 loop is CASSLRTYNEQFF. CDR3 bases: TGTGCCAGCAGCTTGCGGACCTACAATGAGCAGTTCTTC. Filled out from reference TRBV5-8 and TRBJ2-1, the complete variable domain reads EAGVTQSPTHLIKTRGQQATLRCSPISGHTSVYWYQQALGLGLQFLLWYDEGEERNRGNFPPRFSGRQFPNYSSELNVNALELEDSALYLCASSLRTYNEQFFGPGTRLTVL.

This clonotype was seen many times. The chain recombines TRBV29-1 with TRBJ1-2; perhaps TRBD1 as D (5 bases). This CDR3 comprises 12 residues. Germline CDR1 and CDR2: SQVTM and ANQGSEA. The germline V and J ends were trimmed by 6 bases and 4 bases, with 12 bases remaining between them. CDR3 region: CSVGGDGYGYTF. CDR3 nucleotides: TGCAGCGTCGGAGGGGATGGCTATGGCTACACCTTC.

Many counts were recorded for this clonotype. V usage is TRBV27 and J usage is TRBJ2-1; 8 bases fit TRBD2. V lost 5 bases to trimming and J lost 4 bases; unmatched junction nucleotides: 10. Germline-derived CDR1 and CDR2 are MNHEY and SMNVEV (reference sequence). The CDR3 consists of 16 residues. The CDR3 sequence is CASSPRGGGSYNEQFF. In DNA, the CDR3 is TGTGCCAGCAGTCCACGGGGGGGAGGTTCTTACAATGAGCAGTTCTTC.

There are many counts of this clonotype. This chain joins TRBV5-5 and TRBJ1-3; a weak D match, TRBD1 (6 bases). The V gene's germline CDR1 is SGHKS and CDR2 YYEKEE (reference sequence). This CDR3 has 18 amino acids. V lost 2 bases and J 0 bases, leaving 18 bases between the germline ends. The DNA of the CDR3 is TGTGCCAGCAGCTTCGATACATTGGACAGACTCTCTGGAAACACCATATATTTT. Protein sequence: CASSFDTLDRLSGNTIYF.

This clonotype was seen many times. The chain has TRBV12-3 or TRBV12-4 and TRBJ1-1; D remains ambiguous. V dropped 6 bases and J dropped 1 base, with 9 bases sitting between them. The CDR3 is made up of 13 amino acids. CDR3 DNA sequence: TGTGCCAGCAGAGTACTCGCGAACACTGAAGCTTTCTTT. Its translation: CASRVLANTEAFF.

To note about this clonotype: Given a much more abundant clone one base away, this may be a read error. The chain combines TRBV5-1 with TRBJ2-1; 9 bases agree with TRBD2. Germline CDR1 SGHRS, CDR2 YFSETQ. This CDR3 has 17 amino acids. The CDR3: CASSLLFAGLAYDEQFF. DNA for the CDR3: TGCGCCAGCAGCTTGCTATTCGCGGGACTAGCCTACGATGAGCAGTTCTTC. The full variable domain, its missing parts supplied by reference TRBV5-1 and TRBJ2-1, is KAGVTQTPRYLIKTRGQQVTLSCSPISGHRSVSWYQQTPGQGLQFLFEYFSETQRNKGNFPGRFSGRQFSNSRSEMNVSTLELGDSALYLCASSLLFAGLAYDEQFFGPGTRLTVL.

This clonotype has at least ten counts. This chain joins TRBV28 and TRBJ1-5; D gene uncertain. The CDR3 totals 18 residues. The V end was cut by 3 bases, the J end by 0 bases, with 18 bases between. Per germline, CDR1 MDHEN and CDR2 SYDVKM. CDR3 coding DNA: TGTGCCAGCAGTTTTTCCCACGGACGGAGATATAGCAATCAGCCCCAGCATTTT. Amino acid sequence: CASSFSHGRRYSNQPQHF.

J is TRBJ1-2 and V is TRBV13, with 8 nucleotides matching TRBD1. The CDR3 runs 16 residues. V was pared by 2 bases and J by 0 bases, with 5 bases of the junction left unmatched. Germline CDR1 PRHDT, CDR2 FYEKMQ (reference sequence). This chain's CDR3 is CASSLYAQGANYGYTF. CDR3 coding DNA: TGTGCCAGCAGCTTATATGCACAGGGGGCTAACTATGGCTACACCTTC.

The sample holds many counts of this clonotype. The CDR3 DNA reads as TGTGCCAGCAGTTTTGCGGGTCAGTACGAGCAGTACTTC. It is translated as CASSFAGQYEQYF. The chain recombines TRBV27 with TRBJ2-7, with D possibly matching TRBD2 (5 bases). Germline values: CDR1 MNHEY, CDR2 SMNVEV (reference sequence). V lost 3 bases and J 4 bases, leaving 10 bases between the germline ends. CDR3 length: 13 residues.

At least ten counts were recorded for this clonotype. The chain uses TRBV5-1 and TRBJ1-5, with D perhaps TRBD1 (5 bases). Germline V gene sequence: CDR1 SGHRS, CDR2 YFSETQ. The V end lost 4 bases, the J end lost 6 bases, and 17 bases lay between the germline ends. The CDR3 totals 15 residues. The CDR3 bases are TGCGCCAGCAGCCTGGTTGGAGGGGCTGGTCAGCCCCAGCATTTT. It yields the protein CASSLVGGAGQPQHF.

This clonotype was seen many times. The CDR3 DNA follows: TGCGCCAGCAGCTCCGGGACAGTTGACGGCTACACCTTC. It translates to CASSSGTVDGYTF. The genes are TRBV5-1 and TRBJ1-2; 7 bases are shared with TRBD1. The V gene's germline CDR1 is SGHRS and CDR2 YFSETQ. After removal of 3 bases from V and 8 bases from J, the junction contained 7 bases not matched to a gene. The CDR3 is 13 amino acids.

This clonotype was seen many times. J is TRBJ1-6 and V is TRBV6-1, with 9 bases that match TRBD1. Germline V gene sequence: CDR1 MNHNS, CDR2 SASEGT. The CDR3 is 14 residues long. V lost 4 bases, J lost 9 bases, and 4 bases stayed unmatched. CDR3 sequence: CASSGDRVRSPLHF. As DNA, the CDR3 is TGTGCCAGCAGTGGGGACAGGGTTCGTTCACCCCTCCACTTT.

This clonotype was seen ten or more times. The chain employs TRBV6-6 and TRBJ2-7, with D maybe TRBD2 (5 bases). The CDR3 loop spans 17 amino acids. The germline gives CDR1 MNHNY, CDR2 SVGAGI (reference sequence). The V end was cut by 0 bases, the J end by 0 bases, with 15 bases between. Here the CDR3 DNA reads TGTGCCAGCAGTTACTCGCCGGGGTCCTACCGCTCCTACGAGCAGTACTTC. It codes for CASSYSPGSYRSYEQYF.

This clonotype has ten or more counts. The chain combines TRBV5-1 with TRBJ2-5; either TRBD1 or TRBD2 may fit D (5 bases each). V dropped 0 bases and J dropped 5 bases, with 14 bases sitting between them. Germline lookup yields CDR1 SGHRS and CDR2 YFSETQ. The CDR3 totals 15 residues. The CDR3 DNA sequence: TGCGCCAGCAGCTTGGTGGGGGTCCGGGATGAGACCCAGTACTTC. Encoded protein: CASSLVGVRDETQYF.

This clonotype was counted at least ten times. The gene calls are TRBV7-9 and TRBJ2-2, with D hard to call. CDR1 is SEHNR and CDR2 is FQNEAQ in the germline V gene (reference sequence). Trimming pared 5 bases from V and 1 base from J, leaving 14 bases between. The CDR3 sequence is 16 residues long. The CDR3 DNA reads as TGTGCCAGCAGCCCTAGGCAAGGGTTGAACACCGGGGAGCTGTTTTTT. Encoded protein: CASSPRQGLNTGELFF.